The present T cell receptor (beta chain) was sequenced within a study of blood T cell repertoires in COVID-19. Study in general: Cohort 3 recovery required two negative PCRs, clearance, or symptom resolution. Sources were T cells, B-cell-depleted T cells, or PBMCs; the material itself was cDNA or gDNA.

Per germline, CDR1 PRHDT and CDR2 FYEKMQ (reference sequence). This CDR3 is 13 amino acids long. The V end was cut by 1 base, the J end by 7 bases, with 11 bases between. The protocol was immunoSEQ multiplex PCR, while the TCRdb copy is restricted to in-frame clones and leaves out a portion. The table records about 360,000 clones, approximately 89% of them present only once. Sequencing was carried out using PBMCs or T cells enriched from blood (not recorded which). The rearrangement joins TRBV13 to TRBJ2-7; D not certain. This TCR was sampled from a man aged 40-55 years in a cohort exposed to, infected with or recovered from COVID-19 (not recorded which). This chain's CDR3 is CASSLDPFREQYF. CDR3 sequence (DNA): TGTGCCAGCAGCTTAGACCCGTTTCGGGAGCAGTACTTC. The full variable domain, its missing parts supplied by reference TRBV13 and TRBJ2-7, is AAGVIQSPRHLIKEKRETATLKCYPIPRHDTVYWYQQGPGQDPQFLISFYEKMQSDKGSIPDRFSAQQFSDYHSELNMSSLELGDSALYFCASSLDPFREQYFGPGTRLTVT.